A selection of T cell receptor beta chains follows, all from one sample in a study of cytomegalovirus exposure and HLA in healthy donors. TCRdb keeps only in-frame clones here, not all; method: immunoSEQ multiplex PCR. The table includes over 150,000 clones, roughly three quarters detected once. Material for sequencing was PBMCs. These receptors were collected from a man aged 30 to 45 in good health and CMV-seropositive. Each CDR3 is given with its conserved first and last residue. D genes are given only for firm matches. Part of the rows lack a size; the others show once, few, many or a class for expanded clones.

v_gene	j_gene	d_gene	abundance	CDR3aa	CDR3nt
TRBV29-1	TRBJ2-5	TRBD2	-	CSVGSGTKETQYF	TGCAGCGTCGGAAGCGGGACCAAAGAGACCCAGTACTTC
TRBV5-6	TRBJ1-5	-	many	CASSLSNGEPQHF	TGTGCCAGCAGCTTGTCAAACGGTGAGCCCCAGCATTTT
TRBV7-6	TRBJ2-7	TRBD2	once	CASSLELAGTYEQYF	TGTGCCAGCAGCTTAGAACTAGCGGGAACCTACGAGCAGTACTTC
TRBV27	TRBJ2-3	TRBD2	-	CASSFLAGTDTQYF	TGTGCCAGCAGTTTTCTAGCGGGCACAGATACGCAGTATTTT
TRBV10-1	TRBJ2-7	-	-	CASSTGQHEQYF	TGCGCCAGCAGCACGGGACAACACGAGCAGTACTTC
TRBV11-2	TRBJ1-1	TRBD1	few	CASSLGTGMHTEAFF	TGTGCCAGCAGCCTCGGGACAGGGATGCACACTGAAGCTTTCTTT
TRBV6-1	TRBJ2-2	TRBD1	-	CASTGQGDTGELFF	TGTGCCAGCACGGGACAGGGAGACACCGGGGAGCTGTTTTTT
TRBV5-1	TRBJ2-5	-	-	CASSLSRQGVETQYF	TGCGCCAGCAGCTTGTCCAGGCAGGGTGTCGAGACCCAGTACTTC
TRBV6-5	TRBJ2-1	TRBD1	-	CASSSDRGREIF	TGTGCCAGCAGTTCTGACAGGGGGCGAGAGATCTTC
TRBV18	TRBJ1-4	-	-	CASSPRSREEKLFF	TGTGCCAGCTCACCACGTAGTAGAGAAGAAAAACTGTTTTTT
TRBV12-5	TRBJ1-2	-	-	CASGPDSSYGYTF	TGTGCTAGTGGTCCAGACAGTTCCTATGGCTACACCTTC
TRBV19	TRBJ2-7	TRBD2	-	CASSIPAGASYEQYF	TGTGCCAGTAGTATTCCAGCGGGAGCATCCTACGAGCAGTACTTC